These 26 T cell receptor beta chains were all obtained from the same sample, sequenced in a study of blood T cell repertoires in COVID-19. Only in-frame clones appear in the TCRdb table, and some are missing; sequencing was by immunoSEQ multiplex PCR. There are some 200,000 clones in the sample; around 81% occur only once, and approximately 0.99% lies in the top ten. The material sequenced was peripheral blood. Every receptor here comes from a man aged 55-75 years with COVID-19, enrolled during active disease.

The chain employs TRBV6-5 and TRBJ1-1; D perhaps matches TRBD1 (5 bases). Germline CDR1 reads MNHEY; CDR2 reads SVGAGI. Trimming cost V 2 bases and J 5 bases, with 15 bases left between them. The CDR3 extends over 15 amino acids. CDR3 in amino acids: CASSYRRGRRTEAFF. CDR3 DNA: TGTGCCAGCAGTTACCGTAGGGGCAGAAGGACTGAAGCTTTCTTT.

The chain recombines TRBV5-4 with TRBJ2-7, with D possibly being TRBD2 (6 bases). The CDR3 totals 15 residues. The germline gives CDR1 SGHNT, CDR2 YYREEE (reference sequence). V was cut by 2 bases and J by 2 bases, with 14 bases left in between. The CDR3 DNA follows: TGTGCCAGCAGCTTTGGGGCCGGGAGTACCTACGAGCAGTACTTC. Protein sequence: CASSFGAGSTYEQYF. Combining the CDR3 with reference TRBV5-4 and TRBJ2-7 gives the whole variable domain ETGVTQSPTHLIKTRGQQVTLRCSSQSGHNTVSWYQQALGQGPQFIFQYYREEENGRGNFPPRFSGLQFPNYSSELNVNALELDDSALYLCASSFGAGSTYEQYFGPGTRLTVT.

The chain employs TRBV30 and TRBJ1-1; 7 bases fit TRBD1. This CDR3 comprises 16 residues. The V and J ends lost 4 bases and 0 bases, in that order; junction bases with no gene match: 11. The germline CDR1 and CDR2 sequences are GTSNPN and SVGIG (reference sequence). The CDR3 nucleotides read TGTGCCTGGACTGAGGGGGCGATCTACCTGAACACTGAAGCTTTCTTT. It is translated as CAWTEGAIYLNTEAFF.

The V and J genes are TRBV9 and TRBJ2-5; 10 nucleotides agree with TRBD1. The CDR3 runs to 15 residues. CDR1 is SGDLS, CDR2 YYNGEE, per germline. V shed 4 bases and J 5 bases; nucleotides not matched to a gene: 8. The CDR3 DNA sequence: TGTGCCAGCAGCCGCGGGACAGGGGTTTTGGAGACCCAGTACTTC. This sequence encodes CASSRGTGVLETQYF.

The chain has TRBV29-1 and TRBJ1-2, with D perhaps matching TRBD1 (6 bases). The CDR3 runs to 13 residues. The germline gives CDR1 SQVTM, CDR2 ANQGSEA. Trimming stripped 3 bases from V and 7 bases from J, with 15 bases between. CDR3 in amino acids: CSVDQQVGGGYTF. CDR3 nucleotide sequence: TGCAGCGTTGACCAGCAGGTAGGGGGTGGCTACACCTTC.

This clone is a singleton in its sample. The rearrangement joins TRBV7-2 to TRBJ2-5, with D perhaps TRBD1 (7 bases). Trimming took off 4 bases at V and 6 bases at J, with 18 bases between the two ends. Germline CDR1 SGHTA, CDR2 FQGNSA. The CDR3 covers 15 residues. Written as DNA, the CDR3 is TGTGCCAGCAGCTCCAACAGGGGAGGCGAAAAGACCCAGTACTTC. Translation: CASSSNRGGEKTQYF.

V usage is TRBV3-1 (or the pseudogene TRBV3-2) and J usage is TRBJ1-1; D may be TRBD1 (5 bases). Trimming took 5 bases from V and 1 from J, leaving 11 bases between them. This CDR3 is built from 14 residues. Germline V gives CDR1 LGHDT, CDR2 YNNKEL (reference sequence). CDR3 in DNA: TGTGCCAGCAGCTCAGTTCAGGGGAACACTGAAGCTTTCTTT. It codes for CASSSVQGNTEAFF.

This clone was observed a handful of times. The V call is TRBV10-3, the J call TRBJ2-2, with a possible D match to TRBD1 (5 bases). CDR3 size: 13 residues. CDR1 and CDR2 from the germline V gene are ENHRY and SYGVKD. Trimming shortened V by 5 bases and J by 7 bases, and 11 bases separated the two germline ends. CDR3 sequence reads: CAISQGGDGELFF. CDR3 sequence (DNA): TGTGCCATCAGTCAGGGTGGGGACGGGGAGCTGTTTTTT.

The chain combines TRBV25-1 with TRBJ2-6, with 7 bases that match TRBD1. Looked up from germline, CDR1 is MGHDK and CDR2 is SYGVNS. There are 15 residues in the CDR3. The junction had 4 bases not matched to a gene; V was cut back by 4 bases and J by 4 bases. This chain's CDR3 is CASSADRAGANVLTF. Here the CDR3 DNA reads TGTGCCAGCAGTGCCGACAGGGCCGGGGCCAACGTCCTGACTTTC.

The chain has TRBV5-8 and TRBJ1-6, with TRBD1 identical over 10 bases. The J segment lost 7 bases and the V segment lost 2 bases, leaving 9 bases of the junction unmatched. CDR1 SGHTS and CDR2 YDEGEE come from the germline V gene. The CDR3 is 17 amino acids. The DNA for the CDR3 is TGTGCCAGCAGCTTTATAGTTGGGACAGGGGAGAATTCACCCCTCCACTTT. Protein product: CASSFIVGTGENSPLHF.

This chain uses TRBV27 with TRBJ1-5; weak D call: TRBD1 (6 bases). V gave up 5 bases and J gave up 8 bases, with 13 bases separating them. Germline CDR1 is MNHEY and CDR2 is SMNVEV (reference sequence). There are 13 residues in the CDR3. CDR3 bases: TGTGCCAGCAGTCGGGACACCCGTGAGCCCCAGCATTTT. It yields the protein CASSRDTREPQHF.

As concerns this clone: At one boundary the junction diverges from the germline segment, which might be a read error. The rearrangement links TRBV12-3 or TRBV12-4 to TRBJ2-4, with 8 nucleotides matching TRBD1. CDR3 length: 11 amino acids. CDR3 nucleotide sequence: TGTGCCAGCAGTTTAGGGGGACAGGCGAGCTTC. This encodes CASSLGGQASF.

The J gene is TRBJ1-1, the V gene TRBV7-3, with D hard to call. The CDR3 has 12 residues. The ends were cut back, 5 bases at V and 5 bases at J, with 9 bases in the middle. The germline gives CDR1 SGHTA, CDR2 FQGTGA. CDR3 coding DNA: TGTGCCAGCAGCCACGCGGGAACTGAAGCTTTCTTT. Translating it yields CASSHAGTEAFF.

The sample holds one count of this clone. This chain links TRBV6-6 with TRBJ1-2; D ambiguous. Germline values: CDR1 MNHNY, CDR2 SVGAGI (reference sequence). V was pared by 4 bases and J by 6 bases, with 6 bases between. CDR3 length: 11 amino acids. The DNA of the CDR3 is TGTGCCAGCAGTTGGAGGGATGGCTACACCTTC. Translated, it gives CASSWRDGYTF.

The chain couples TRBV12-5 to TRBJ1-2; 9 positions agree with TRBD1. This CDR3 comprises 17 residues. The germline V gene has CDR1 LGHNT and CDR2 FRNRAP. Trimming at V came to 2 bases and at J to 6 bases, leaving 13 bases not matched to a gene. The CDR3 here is CASGLPTGTGFLNGYTF. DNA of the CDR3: TGTGCTAGTGGTTTGCCAACCGGGACAGGGTTCCTCAATGGCTACACCTTC.

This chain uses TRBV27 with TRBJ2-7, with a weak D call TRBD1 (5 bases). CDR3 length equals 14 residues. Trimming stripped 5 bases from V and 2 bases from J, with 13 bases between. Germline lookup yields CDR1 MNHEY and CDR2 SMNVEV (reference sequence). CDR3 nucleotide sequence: TGTGCCAGCAGTCAACCAGGGTTGGCCTACGAGCAGTACTTC. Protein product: CASSQPGLAYEQYF.

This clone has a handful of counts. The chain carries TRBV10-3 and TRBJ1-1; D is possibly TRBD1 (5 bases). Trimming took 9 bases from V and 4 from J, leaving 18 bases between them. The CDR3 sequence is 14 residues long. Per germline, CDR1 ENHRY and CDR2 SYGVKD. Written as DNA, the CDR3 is TGTGCCATTACAGACGGAATGGGGGGCACTGAAGCTTTCTTT. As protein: CAITDGMGGTEAFF.

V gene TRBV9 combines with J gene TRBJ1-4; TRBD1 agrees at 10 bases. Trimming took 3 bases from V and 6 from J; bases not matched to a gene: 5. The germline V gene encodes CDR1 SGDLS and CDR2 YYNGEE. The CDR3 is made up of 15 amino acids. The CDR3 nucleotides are TGTGCCAGCAGCGGAGACAGGGGGCTTGATGAAAAACTGTTTTTT. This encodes CASSGDRGLDEKLFF.

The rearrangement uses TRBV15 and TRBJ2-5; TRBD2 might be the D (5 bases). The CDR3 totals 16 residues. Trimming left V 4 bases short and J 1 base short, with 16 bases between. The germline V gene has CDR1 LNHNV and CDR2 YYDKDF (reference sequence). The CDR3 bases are TGTGCCACCAGCAAGAGGGCGAGGCAGTTCCAAGAGACCCAGTACTTC. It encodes CATSKRARQFQETQYF.

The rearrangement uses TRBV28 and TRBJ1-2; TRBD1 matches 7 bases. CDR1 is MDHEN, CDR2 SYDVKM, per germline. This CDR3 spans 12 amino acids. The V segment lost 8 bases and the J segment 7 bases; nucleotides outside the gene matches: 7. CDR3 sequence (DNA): TGTGCCAGCGAATACAGGGGTTTTGGCTACACCTTC. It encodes CASEYRGFGYTF.

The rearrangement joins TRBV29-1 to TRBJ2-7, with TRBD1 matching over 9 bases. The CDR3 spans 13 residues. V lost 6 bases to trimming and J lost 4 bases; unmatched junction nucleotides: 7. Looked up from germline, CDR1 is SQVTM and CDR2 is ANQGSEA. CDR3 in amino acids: CSVTGTGQYEQYF. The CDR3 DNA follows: TGCAGCGTAACCGGGACAGGGCAGTACGAGCAGTACTTC.

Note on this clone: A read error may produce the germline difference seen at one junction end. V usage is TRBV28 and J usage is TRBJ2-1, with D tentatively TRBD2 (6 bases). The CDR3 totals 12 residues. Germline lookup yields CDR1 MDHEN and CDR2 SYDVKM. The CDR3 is CASGGARDSLLF. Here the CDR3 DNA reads TGTGCCAGCGGAGGAGCTCGGGACTCCCTCCTCTTC.

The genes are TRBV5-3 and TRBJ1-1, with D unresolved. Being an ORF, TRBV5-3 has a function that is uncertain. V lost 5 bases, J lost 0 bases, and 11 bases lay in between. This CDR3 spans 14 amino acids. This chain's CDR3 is CARSHAALNTEAFF. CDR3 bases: TGTGCCAGAAGTCACGCGGCCTTGAACACTGAAGCTTTCTTT.

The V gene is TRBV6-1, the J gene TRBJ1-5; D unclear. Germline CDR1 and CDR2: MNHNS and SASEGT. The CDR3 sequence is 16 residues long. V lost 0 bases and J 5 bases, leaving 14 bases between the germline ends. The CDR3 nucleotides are TGTGCCAGCAGTGAAGCGCCGGGGAGAGGCGATCAGCCCCAGCATTTT. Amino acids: CASSEAPGRGDQPQHF.

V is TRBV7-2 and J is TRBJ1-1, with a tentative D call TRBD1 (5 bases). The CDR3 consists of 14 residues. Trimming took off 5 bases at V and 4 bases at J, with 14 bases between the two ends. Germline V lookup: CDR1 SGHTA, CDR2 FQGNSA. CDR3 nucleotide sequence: TGTGCCAGCAGCCAGGGAGGGGTAAGCACTGAAGCTTTCTTT. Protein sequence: CASSQGGVSTEAFF.

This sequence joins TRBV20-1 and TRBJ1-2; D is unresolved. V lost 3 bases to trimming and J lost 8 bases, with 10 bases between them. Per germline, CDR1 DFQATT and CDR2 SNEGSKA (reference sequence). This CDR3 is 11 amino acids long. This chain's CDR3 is CSASLYWGYTF. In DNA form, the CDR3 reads TGCAGTGCTAGCCTATACTGGGGCTACACCTTC.